A selection of T cell receptor beta chains follows, all from one sample in a study of cytomegalovirus exposure and HLA in healthy donors. The repertoire was sequenced with immunoSEQ multiplex PCR; TCRdb's copy has only in-frame clones and lacks some. The sample yields tens of thousands of clones, of which the top ten take up 4.5% to 6%. The sequencing sample was made of PBMCs. The receptors were gathered from a female donor in good health and CMV-seronegative. Both conserved end residues are part of each CDR3. The order of the fields is clone size, V gene, J gene, D gene, CDR3 DNA, CDR3 protein. The D gene is left open where the match is weak. Clone size appears in some rows only: once, few, many, or a class for an expanded clone.

>.|TRBV14|TRBJ1-2|TRBD1
TGTGCCAGCAGGGGACAGGGGAACTATGGCTACACCTTC
CASRGQGNYGYTF
>.|TRBV11-3|TRBJ2-2|TRBD1
TGTGCCAGCAGCTCCGGGACAGGATCTCACACCGGGGAGCTGTTTTTT
CASSSGTGSHTGELFF
>.|TRBV5-8|TRBJ1-5|TRBD1
TGTGCCAGCAGCTTGGGGACAGGGAAGGATCAGCCCCAGCATTTT
CASSLGTGKDQPQHF
>.|TRBV18|TRBJ1-1|.
TGTGCCAGCTCACTTTCGCGACAGGCGGGCGCGTACACTGAAGCTTTCTTT
CASSLSRQAGAYTEAFF
>.|TRBV19|TRBJ1-3|.
TGTGCCAGTAACCCAAGGGGGAGAAACACCATATATTTT
CASNPRGRNTIYF
>.|TRBV19|TRBJ1-1|.
TGTGCCAGTAGTATAGACAGGGGCGCCGCTGAAGCTTTCTTT
CASSIDRGAAEAFF
>.|TRBV12-5|TRBJ2-3|TRBD2
TGTGCTAGTGGTTGGCGGGAGGCCACAGATACGCAGTATTTT
CASGWREATDTQYF
>.|TRBV29-1|TRBJ2-5|.
TGCAGCGAGAAGGCAGGAGGGGAAGAGACCCAGTACTTC
CSEKAGGEETQYF
>.|TRBV6-1|TRBJ1-6|TRBD1
TGTGCCAGCAGTGAAGAGGAGACAGGGTATTCACCCCTCCACTTT
CASSEEETGYSPLHF
>.|TRBV4-2|TRBJ1-5|.
TGTGCCAGCAGCCAAGCCGTACAGGGCGGGAATCAGCCCCAGCATTTT
CASSQAVQGGNQPQHF
>.|TRBV5-5|TRBJ2-7|TRBD1
TGTGCCAGCAGCTCCGGGACAGCTATTTACGAGCAGTACTTC
CASSSGTAIYEQYF
>.|TRBV18|TRBJ2-7|TRBD1
TGTGCCAGCTCACCACGTGACAGGGGCAAAACCTACGAGCAGTACTTC
CASSPRDRGKTYEQYF
>.|TRBV5-1|TRBJ2-7|TRBD1
TGCGCCAGCAGCGCGTTACCGGGACAGGAGTACGAGCAGTACTTC
CASSALPGQEYEQYF
>.|TRBV7-7|TRBJ2-1|.
TGTGCTAGCAGCTTAGTTACGGGCAATGAGCAGTTCTTC
CASSLVTGNEQFF
>.|TRBV5-1|TRBJ2-2|.
TGCGCCAGCAGCTTGGGACAGAACACCGGGGAGCTGTTTTTT
CASSLGQNTGELFF
>.|TRBV30|TRBJ1-1|.
TGTGCCTGGATCGGCAGGGTGAACACTGAAGCTTTCTTT
CAWIGRVNTEAFF
>.|TRBV15|TRBJ1-5|.
TGTGCCACCAGCAGAGATCAGACCCCCAGGGTCCAGCATTTT
CATSRDQTPRVQHF
>.|TRBV4-2|TRBJ2-2|.
TGTGCCAGCAGCCAAGATACGGCAGGGTTTTCCGGGGAGCTGTTTTTT
CASSQDTAGFSGELFF
>.|TRBV4-3|TRBJ2-5|TRBD2
TGCGCCAGCAGCCAGACCGGGACTAGCGATCCGTACTTC
CASSQTGTSDPYF
>.|TRBV27|TRBJ2-5|.
TGTGCCAGCAGTTTATTTGGGGGGAACCCACGAGAGACCCAGTACTTC
CASSLFGGNPRETQYF
>.|TRBV7-2|TRBJ2-1|.
TGTGCCAGTGGGGAAAGGACTTCTGGAATCTACAATGAGCAGTTCTTC
CASGERTSGIYNEQFF
>.|TRBV4-1|TRBJ1-2|.
TGCGCCAGCAGCCACGCCGGACAGAATTCCTATGGCTACACCTTC
CASSHAGQNSYGYTF
>.|TRBV15|TRBJ2-7|.
TGTGCCACCAGCAGGGGTGTGTCAGGCTACGAGCAGTACTTC
CATSRGVSGYEQYF
>.|TRBV2|TRBJ1-6|TRBD1
TGTGCCAGCAGGGAGGAACAGGGGTTGAATTCACCCCTCCACTTT
CASREEQGLNSPLHF
>.|TRBV4-2|TRBJ2-5|.
TGTGCCAGCAGCCAGGGTAATAGTGGGGGGGCCCAAGAGACCCAGTACTTC
CASSQGNSGGAQETQYF
>.|TRBV18|TRBJ1-1|.
TGTGCCAGCCTCAGGGAAATGAACACTGAAGCTTTCTTT
CASLREMNTEAFF
>.|TRBV6-1|TRBJ1-3|.
TGTGCCAGCAGCCACGAGCCTAGCTCTGGAAACACCATATATTTT
CASSHEPSSGNTIYF
>.|TRBV25-1|TRBJ2-1|.
TGTGCCAGCAGTGAATATAATATTTTCGGCGGAGACAATGAGCAGTTCTTC
CASSEYNIFGGDNEQFF
>.|TRBV13|TRBJ1-1|.
TGTGCCAGCAGCTTAGGGCAGGGGAACACTGAAGCTTTCTTT
CASSLGQGNTEAFF
>.|TRBV25-1|TRBJ2-5|.
TGTGCCAGCAGTGACAGGGGGGTCCAAGAGACCCAGTACTTC
CASSDRGVQETQYF
>.|TRBV2|TRBJ2-7|.
TGTGCCAGCAGTGAACAGGGTACCAACGAGCAGTACTTC
CASSEQGTNEQYF
>.|TRBV19|TRBJ1-1|.
TGTGCCAGTAGTATACCCAGGTTGAAAGATGAAGCTTTCTTT
CASSIPRLKDEAFF
>.|TRBV18|TRBJ1-1|TRBD1
TGTGCCAGCTCACCACCTGGCGGGACAGGGTATTTGCAGAACACTGAAGCTTTCTTT
CASSPPGGTGYLQNTEAFF
>.|TRBV7-9|TRBJ2-7|.
TGTGCCAGCAGCTCGAGGGTTTACGAGCAGTACTTC
CASSSRVYEQYF
>.|TRBV27|TRBJ1-1|.
TGTGCCAGCAGTTTATTCCAGGGGAACACTGAAGCTTTCTTT
CASSLFQGNTEAFF
>.|TRBV7-2|TRBJ2-1|TRBD2
TGTGCCAGCAGCTCAATCCTTGGACTAGGGTTCAATGAGCAGTTCTTC
CASSSILGLGFNEQFF
>.|TRBV28|TRBJ2-2|.
TGTGCCAGCATCCGTCCGAACACCGGGGAGCTGTTTTTT
CASIRPNTGELFF
>.|TRBV19|TRBJ1-2|TRBD1
TGTGCCAGTAGTCCGTGGACAGGGAGAGAGGGCTACACCTTC
CASSPWTGREGYTF
>.|TRBV5-1|TRBJ2-3|.
TGCGCCAGCAGCTTGGACACTAGCCGGCGCACAGATACGCAGTATTTT
CASSLDTSRRTDTQYF
>.|TRBV4-2|TRBJ2-3|TRBD2
TGTGCCAGCAGCCCTCGACTAGCGGGGGGAACAGATACGCAGTATTTT
CASSPRLAGGTDTQYF
>.|TRBV7-2|TRBJ2-2|.
TGTGCCAGCAGCTTAGATGGTGTGAGAATAAACACCGGGGAGCTGTTTTTT
CASSLDGVRINTGELFF
>.|TRBV5-1|TRBJ1-1|.
TGCGCCAGCAGCTTGGCGAGTACAGGATTCGGCACTGAAGCTTTCTTT
CASSLASTGFGTEAFF
>.|TRBV18|TRBJ1-2|TRBD1
TGTGCCAGCTCACGGACAGGGGAGAGGTATGGCTACACCTTC
CASSRTGERYGYTF
>.|TRBV7-9|TRBJ2-7|.
TGTGCCAGCAGCTTAGTTGGACTCATAATACCAAGCTCCTACGAGCAGTACTTC
CASSLVGLIIPSSYEQYF
>.|TRBV11-3|TRBJ1-2|.
TGTGCCAGCAGCTTTCGGACAAGCTATGGCTACACCTTC
CASSFRTSYGYTF
>.|TRBV6-6|TRBJ1-5|.
TGTGCCAGCAGTTACTACAGGGACCATCAGCCCCAGCATTTT
CASSYYRDHQPQHF
>.|TRBV7-6|TRBJ2-2|TRBD1
TGTGCCAGCAGCTCAGGACAGGGGAATGGCGGGGAGCTGTTTTTT
CASSSGQGNGGELFF
>.|TRBV5-6|TRBJ2-7|TRBD2
TGTGCCAGCAGCTTCCTGGTAGCGGGGGGGAAGGAGCAGTACTTC
CASSFLVAGGKEQYF
>.|TRBV19|TRBJ2-4|.
TGTGCCAGTAGTGACAGAAGCAAGGGAGCCAAAAACATTCAGTACTTC
CASSDRSKGAKNIQYF
>.|TRBV5-1|TRBJ1-2|TRBD1
TGCGCCAGCAGCCATACAGGGGTTTCTAACTATGGCTACACCTTC
CASSHTGVSNYGYTF
>.|TRBV2|TRBJ1-6|TRBD1
TGTGCCAGCAGTGAGGAGCAGGGGGCGAATAATTCACCCCTCCACTTT
CASSEEQGANNSPLHF
>.|TRBV7-2|TRBJ2-7|TRBD2
TGTGCCAGCAGCTCCTCAGCGGGGGGTCGCGAGCAGTACTTC
CASSSSAGGREQYF
>.|TRBV4-1|TRBJ2-7|TRBD1
TGCGCCAGCGGCCAAGATCGCGGGCAGGGACAGAGCTCCTACGAGCAGTACTTC
CASGQDRGQGQSSYEQYF
>.|TRBV10-3|TRBJ2-3|TRBD2
TGTGCCATCAGAGAGGGACTAGTCGTCACAGATACGCAGTATTTT
CAIREGLVVTDTQYF
>medium-sized|TRBV7-9|TRBJ2-1|TRBD1
TGTGCCAGCAGCTCTGCCGGGACAGGGGACCATGAGCAGTTCTTC
CASSSAGTGDHEQFF
>.|TRBV4-3|TRBJ2-6|TRBD2
TGCGCCAGCAGCCAAGGGCTACTAGCGAGCTCTGGGGCCAACGTCCTGACTTTC
CASSQGLLASSGANVLTF
>.|TRBV29-1|TRBJ1-1|.
TGCAGCTCCTGGGGCGCAAACACTGAAGCTTTCTTT
CSSWGANTEAFF
>.|TRBV7-2|TRBJ2-7|TRBD1
TGTGCCAGCAGCTTAGGCCCGGGACAGGGTAGGGCCTACGAGCAGTACTTC
CASSLGPGQGRAYEQYF
>.|TRBV6-1|TRBJ2-1|TRBD2
TGTGCCAGCAGTGTCGCTAGCGGGGCATCCTACAATGAGCAGTTCTTC
CASSVASGASYNEQFF